Each of the 24 T cell receptor beta chains below was sequenced from the same sample in a study of blood T cell repertoires in COVID-19. Assay used: immunoSEQ multiplex PCR; TCRdb lists only in-frame clones, some missing. The table lists approximately 240,000 clones, about 88% of them singletons. The sample was peripheral blood. Receptors originate from a woman in her 40s who had recovered from COVID-19.

The chain links TRBV9 to TRBJ1-2; 9 bases match TRBD1. The CDR3 is 15 residues long. V lost 4 bases to trimming and J lost 3 bases; unmatched junction nucleotides: 7. From germline, CDR1 is SGDLS and CDR2 YYNGEE. This CDR3 is CASSMRTGVYYGYTF. The CDR3 DNA reads TGTGCCAGCAGCATGCGGACAGGGGTCTACTATGGCTACACCTTC.

The CDR3 DNA is TGTGCCAGCAGCCAACAGGGTTCTCATGGCTACACCTTC. It codes for CASSQQGSHGYTF. The genes are TRBV5-4 and TRBJ1-2, with a tentative D call TRBD1 (6 bases). Germline V gene sequence: CDR1 SGHNT, CDR2 YYREEE (reference sequence). The CDR3 totals 13 residues. V lost 4 bases and J 6 bases, leaving 13 bases between the germline ends. The full variable domain, its missing parts supplied by reference TRBV5-4 and TRBJ1-2, is ETGVTQSPTHLIKTRGQQVTLRCSSQSGHNTVSWYQQALGQGPQFIFQYYREEENGRGNFPPRFSGLQFPNYSSELNVNALELDDSALYLCASSQQGSHGYTFGSGTRLTVV.

This chain uses TRBV11-3 with TRBJ2-5; 7 bases match TRBD2. CDR3 size: 15 residues. The V gene's germline CDR1 is SGHNT and CDR2 YENEEA. With 3 bases clipped from V and 7 bases from J, the junction kept 11 bases outside the gene matches. The CDR3 DNA follows: TGTGCCAGCAGCTTTTACCGGGAGGCATCCCGGACCCAGTACTTC. Its translation is CASSFYREASRTQYF.

V and J are TRBV9 and TRBJ2-7, with D possibly matching TRBD2 (5 bases). Germline-derived CDR1 and CDR2 are SGDLS and YYNGEE. The ends were cut back, 0 bases at V and 5 bases at J, with 15 bases in the middle. This CDR3 spans 15 amino acids. CDR3 protein: CASSVAVQTTDEQYF. Written as DNA, the CDR3 is TGTGCCAGCAGCGTAGCCGTACAGACTACCGACGAGCAGTACTTC.

The chain joins TRBV12-3 or TRBV12-4 to TRBJ1-2; 7 bases agree with TRBD1. The CDR3 length is 13 residues. Unmatched junction bases numbered 5, after V lost 10 bases and J lost 0 bases. CDR3 sequence: CATGDSTNYGYTF. As DNA, the CDR3 is TGTGCCACCGGGGACAGTACTAACTATGGCTACACCTTC.

This chain connects TRBV11-2 to TRBJ1-6; a weak D match, TRBD1 (6 bases). Germline V gene sequence: CDR1 SGHAT, CDR2 FQNNGV. V was cut by 4 bases and J by 9 bases, with 16 bases left in between. This CDR3 has 15 residues. CDR3 amino acids: CASSSTGKFGSPLHF. DNA for the CDR3: TGTGCCAGCAGCTCAACAGGGAAGTTCGGTTCACCCCTCCACTTT.

The chain recombines TRBV6-1 with TRBJ2-7; perhaps TRBD1 as D (5 bases). Deletions cut 3 bases from V and 5 bases from J, with 14 bases between. This CDR3 is built from 14 residues. Germline V gene sequence: CDR1 MNHNS, CDR2 SASEGT. Here the CDR3 reads CASSEWSGFNEQYF. For the CDR3, the DNA is TGTGCCAGCAGTGAGTGGTCAGGGTTTAACGAGCAGTACTTC.

The V gene is TRBV3-1 (or the pseudogene TRBV3-2), the J gene TRBJ2-3; D is ambiguous. Germline V lookup: CDR1 LGHDT, CDR2 YNNKEL (reference sequence). CDR3 size: 16 residues. V was trimmed by 0 bases and J by 0 bases, leaving 10 bases between them. CDR3 residues: CASSQDVGLSTDTQYF. The CDR3 DNA sequence: TGTGCCAGCAGCCAAGATGTTGGGCTGAGCACAGATACGCAGTATTTT.

The chain uses TRBV10-2 and TRBJ2-6, with TRBD1 as a possible D gene (5 bases). The V end lost 7 bases, the J end lost 2 bases, and 15 bases lay between the germline ends. CDR1 and CDR2 (germline): WSHSY, SAAADI. This CDR3 is 16 amino acids long. The CDR3 region has the DNA TGCGCCAGCACCCCCCAGGGAACACCTGGGGCCAACGTCCTGACTTTC. This encodes CASTPQGTPGANVLTF.

This chain links TRBV7-3 with TRBJ2-3, with D hard to call. Trimming pared 0 bases from V and 0 bases from J, leaving 10 bases between. CDR3 length: 16 residues. The germline CDR1 and CDR2 sequences are SGHTA and FQGTGA. CDR3 sequence (DNA): TGTGCCAGCAGCTTAACACCGGGTGGAAGCACAGATACGCAGTATTTT. Protein: CASSLTPGGSTDTQYF. The whole variable domain, remainder taken from reference TRBV7-3 and TRBJ2-3, is GAGVSQTPSNKVTEKGKYVELRCDPISGHTALYWYRQSLGQGPEFLIYFQGTGAADDSGLPNDRFFAVRPEGSVSTLKIQRTERGDSAVYLCASSLTPGGSTDTQYFGPGTRLTVL.

The V call is TRBV19, the J call TRBJ2-2; 10 positions agree with TRBD2. This CDR3 has 16 amino acids. CDR1 LNHDA and CDR2 SQIVND come from the germline V gene (reference sequence). V shed 3 bases, J shed 6 bases, and the junction held 7 bases outside the gene matches. CDR3 DNA sequence: TGTGCCAGTAGTATCACCCTAGCGGGAGTTGCCGGGGAGCTGTTTTTT. Its translation: CASSITLAGVAGELFF.

This chain connects TRBV28 to TRBJ1-5; D is perhaps TRBD1 (6 bases). This CDR3 is built from 17 residues. The germline gives CDR1 MDHEN, CDR2 SYDVKM. V was clipped by 6 bases and J by 1 base, with 19 bases between them. CDR3 nucleotide sequence: TGTGCCAGCAGCCCAGCCACCGGACAGAAGAGCAATCAGCCCCAGCATTTT. As protein: CASSPATGQKSNQPQHF.

This rearrangement joins TRBV2 to TRBJ2-1; 11 bases are a match to TRBD2. The CDR3 is 16 amino acids. Germline assignment: CDR1 SNHLY and CDR2 FYNNEI. J was trimmed by 9 bases and V by 1 base; bases with no gene match: 8. CDR3 nucleotide sequence: TGTGCCAGCAGTGAAGAATTAGCGGGAGGGCGGGGTGAGCAGTTCTTC. It yields the protein CASSEELAGGRGEQFF.

The CDR3 spells CASSLGLHTDTQYF. CDR3 coding DNA: TGTGCCAGCAGTCTGGGACTGCACACAGATACGCAGTATTTT. This sequence joins TRBV6-5 and TRBJ2-3, with D perhaps matching TRBD2 (6 bases). The CDR3 sequence is 14 residues long. Trimming removed 5 bases from V and 2 bases from J, with 11 bases in between. The germline V gene encodes CDR1 MNHEY and CDR2 SVGAGI.

V gene TRBV5-4 combines with J gene TRBJ2-7; D is undetermined. Per the germline V gene, CDR1 is SGHNT and CDR2 is YYREEE (reference sequence). Trimming shortened V by 4 bases and J by 3 bases, and 8 bases separated the two germline ends. The CDR3 consists of 12 residues. The CDR3 loop is CASSVDGYEQYF. CDR3 nucleotides: TGTGCCAGCAGCGTAGATGGCTACGAGCAGTACTTC.

The chain employs TRBV11-2 and TRBJ2-7, with D perhaps matching TRBD1 (7 bases). V lost 2 bases to trimming and J lost 5 bases, with 22 bases between them. This CDR3 comprises 17 residues. The V gene's germline CDR1 is SGHAT and CDR2 FQNNGV. The CDR3 protein is CASSLRGTVGFRNEQYF. The CDR3 coding sequence is TGTGCCAGCAGCTTACGCGGGACAGTCGGATTTAGGAACGAGCAGTACTTC.

This chain uses TRBV4-1 with TRBJ2-5, with 9 bases identical to TRBD2. This CDR3 region has 18 residues. V dropped 4 bases and J dropped 0; count of bases not matched to a gene: 12. Germline-derived CDR1 and CDR2 are MGHRA and YSYEKL. CDR3 nucleotides: TGCGCCAGCAGCCCTCTCCCTTCTAGCGGGACCCACCAAGAGACCCAGTACTTC. Translated, it gives CASSPLPSSGTHQETQYF.

The chain recombines TRBV6-5 with TRBJ2-3, with D possibly being TRBD2 (5 bases). CDR3 length: 14 residues. Germline values: CDR1 MNHEY, CDR2 SVGAGI. V was trimmed by 4 bases and J by 6 bases, leaving 14 bases between them. The CDR3 nucleotides are TGTGCCAGCAGTTCTTCTTTCCCGGGGGATACGCAGTATTTT. Protein product: CASSSSFPGDTQYF.

The chain recombines TRBV19 with TRBJ2-2; 7 nucleotides match TRBD2. The CDR3 is made up of 15 amino acids. Looked up from germline, CDR1 is LNHDA and CDR2 is SQIVND (reference sequence). V shed 0 bases and J 3 bases; nucleotides not matched to a gene: 1. Here the CDR3 reads CASSIDGGDTGELFF. The CDR3 region has the DNA TGTGCCAGTAGTATAGATGGGGGGGACACCGGGGAGCTGTTTTTT.

This clone is a singleton in its sample. This chain joins TRBV4-2 and TRBJ1-6; D perhaps matches TRBD1 (5 bases). The CDR3 is 17 amino acids. Germline V gene data show CDR1 as LGHNA and CDR2 as YNFKEQ. Deletions cut 1 base from V and 4 bases from J, with 14 bases between. This chain's CDR3 is CASSQVGGTGYNSPLHF. CDR3 DNA: TGTGCCAGCAGCCAAGTGGGGGGAACAGGATATAATTCACCCCTCCACTTT.

The chain links TRBV5-6 to TRBJ1-3; TRBD1 is a possible D gene (5 bases). Trimming took off 1 base at V and 4 bases at J, with 12 bases between the two ends. The CDR3 contains 15 residues. The germline gives CDR1 SGHDT, CDR2 YYEEEE. The CDR3 region is CASSLRGLGGNTIYF. CDR3 coding DNA: TGTGCCAGCAGCTTGAGGGGCTTAGGCGGAAACACCATATATTTT.

V is TRBV7-9 and J is TRBJ1-2; maybe TRBD1 (5 bases). The ends were cut back, 1 base at V and 4 bases at J, with 16 bases in the middle. CDR3 length: 16 amino acids. CDR1 and CDR2 (germline): SEHNR, FQNEAQ (reference sequence). The CDR3 spells CASSLDVRGMPYGYTF. In DNA, the CDR3 is TGTGCCAGCAGCTTAGACGTTCGGGGGATGCCCTATGGCTACACCTTC.

The V gene is TRBV6-5, the J gene TRBJ2-2; D may be TRBD1 (6 bases). V lost 2 bases and J lost 0, with 10 bases in between. Per the germline V gene, CDR1 is MNHEY and CDR2 is SVGAGI. CDR3 length: 16 amino acids. The CDR3 sequence: CASSYLGAPNTGELFF. Written as DNA, the CDR3 is TGTGCCAGCAGTTACCTGGGGGCCCCGAACACCGGGGAGCTGTTTTTT.

The gene calls are TRBV7-8 and TRBJ2-1, with D uncertain. The CDR3 is 15 residues long. V lost 2 bases, J lost 3 bases, and 11 bases lay in between. Germline CDR1 SGHVS, CDR2 FQNEAQ. CDR3 region: CASSLRTAIYNEQFF. As DNA, the CDR3 is TGTGCCAGCAGCTTACGCACAGCAATCTACAATGAGCAGTTCTTC.